The clone carrying this TCR beta chain has ten or more counts. V was pared by 6 bases and J by 4 bases, with 17 bases of the junction left unmatched. CDR1 is SQVTM, CDR2 ANQGSEA, per germline. The CDR3 runs to 16 residues. TCRdb re-called the RT-PCR reads with MiXCR, one entry per CDR3 protein. The table has about 700,000 distinct CDR3 sequences, approximately 14% seen once. This sequence joins TRBV29-1 and TRBJ1-1, with 7 bases identical to TRBD1. The specimen was memory CD4+ T cells from blood. This receptor was taken from a female donor in good health, serving as a healthy control. CDR3 sequence: CSVAGVTGKVGTEAFF. The CDR3 DNA is TGCAGCGTCGCGGGCGTGACAGGGAAGGTGGGCACTGAAGCTTTCTTT.